Presented here are 16 T cell receptor beta chains from one specimen sequenced in a study of blood T cell repertoires in COVID-19. Clones were sequenced by immunoSEQ multiplex PCR, and TCRdb holds only the in-frame ones, with some missing. The sample contains over 150,000 clones, around four fifths of which appear only once. Specimen: peripheral blood. The receptors here all came from an elderly woman with COVID-19, enrolled during active disease.

This clone appeared a single time. This chain connects TRBV27 to TRBJ2-3; TRBD1 matches 9 bases. V shed 1 base, J shed 14 bases, and the junction held 4 bases outside the gene matches. The CDR3 loop spans 12 amino acids. Looked up from germline, CDR1 is MNHEY and CDR2 is SMNVEV (reference sequence). The CDR3 nucleotides read TGTGCCAGCAGTTTATTAGGGACAGGGTGGTATTTT. Encoded protein: CASSLLGTGWYF.

The gene calls are TRBV6-5 and TRBJ2-2, with a weak D call TRBD1 (6 bases). CDR1 and CDR2 (germline): MNHEY, SVGAGI. This CDR3 has 14 amino acids. The V gene lost 7 bases and the J gene lost 0 bases, with 9 bases spanning the gap. The CDR3 loop is CASNTGTNTGELFF. DNA of the CDR3: TGTGCCAGCAATACAGGGACGAACACCGGGGAGCTGTTTTTT.

This chain links TRBV5-1 with TRBJ2-1, with D possibly matching TRBD2 (5 bases). CDR1 is SGHRS and CDR2 is YFSETQ in the germline V gene. V was clipped by 1 base and J by 2 bases, with 19 bases between them. CDR3 length: 18 residues. The CDR3 region is CASSLRLAGPNPYNEQFF. The CDR3 DNA sequence: TGCGCCAGCAGCTTGAGATTGGCGGGCCCCAACCCCTACAATGAGCAGTTCTTC.

The chain combines TRBV7-5 with TRBJ1-5; the table's D gene call, TRBD1, was not cross checked with the DNA. TRBV7-5 is marked as a pseudogene. This CDR3 contains 18 residues. Written as DNA, the CDR3 is TGTGCCAGAAGCTTCGGGGACAGGGGTCTTCGTGGAAATCAGCCCCAGCATTTT. Protein product: CARSFGDRGLRGNQPQHF.

DNA for the CDR3: TGTGCCAGCAGCCTCGGGACTAGCGGCCTCGGGACCCAGTACTTC. It encodes CASSLGTSGLGTQYF. The V call is TRBV3-1 (or the pseudogene TRBV3-2), the J call TRBJ2-5, with TRBD2 matching over 11 bases. CDR3 length: 15 residues. Trimming took 4 bases from V and 7 from J; bases not matched to a gene: 8. From germline, CDR1 is LGHDT and CDR2 YNNKEL (reference sequence).

The chain is built from TRBV20-1 and TRBJ2-1; D is possibly TRBD2 (5 bases). The germline gives CDR1 DFQATT, CDR2 SNEGSKA (reference sequence). CDR3 length: 17 amino acids. Trimming shortened V by 3 bases and J by 0 bases, and 18 bases separated the two germline ends. The CDR3 protein is CSASLLAKRTSYNEQFF. CDR3 coding DNA: TGCAGTGCTAGTTTGCTAGCAAAGAGAACCTCCTACAATGAGCAGTTCTTC.

This rearrangement joins TRBV4-2 to TRBJ2-3, with D possibly being TRBD1 (5 bases). The CDR3 consists of 14 residues. Germline CDR1 is LGHNA and CDR2 is YNFKEQ. Trimming removed 1 base at V and 2 bases at J, with 7 bases between. The CDR3 nucleotides read TGTGCCAGCAGCCAAGGACAGTCCACAGATACGCAGTATTTT. Its translation: CASSQGQSTDTQYF.

The chain employs TRBV13 and TRBJ1-4; D not resolved. V lost 0 bases to trimming and J lost 1 base, with 9 bases between them. Germline V gene sequence: CDR1 PRHDT, CDR2 FYEKMQ (reference sequence). This CDR3 region has 16 residues. CDR3 protein: CASSLGFSLTNEKLFF. In nucleotides, the CDR3 is TGTGCCAGCAGCTTAGGGTTTTCGTTAACTAATGAAAAACTGTTTTTT.

This chain uses TRBV6-4 with TRBJ1-5, with D unclear. This CDR3 contains 13 residues. Trimming took off 3 bases at V and 4 bases at J, with 7 bases between the two ends. Germline CDR1 MRHNA, CDR2 SNTAGT. CDR3 DNA sequence: TGTGCCAGCAGTGATGCGGGGAATCAGCCCCAGCATTTT. Translation gives CASSDAGNQPQHF.

The V gene is TRBV6-5, the J gene TRBJ1-2, with D tentatively TRBD1 (5 bases). The CDR3 length is 14 residues. Germline values: CDR1 MNHEY, CDR2 SVGAGI. The V end lost 6 bases, the J end lost 3 bases, and 14 bases lay between the germline ends. CDR3 sequence (DNA): TGTGCCAGCAGCCTCCGCGGGGGGTACTATGGCTACACCTTC. Amino acids: CASSLRGGYYGYTF.

This clone was seen only a few times. The V call is TRBV3-1 (or the pseudogene TRBV3-2), the J call TRBJ1-5, with D possibly TRBD1 on 6 matching bases. The CDR3 totals 16 residues. Trimming pared 3 bases from V and 3 bases from J, leaving 15 bases between. Germline lookup yields CDR1 LGHDT and CDR2 YNNKEL (reference sequence). CDR3 in DNA: TGTGCCAGCAGCCACGGACAGCAGGGCTCCAATCAGCCCCAGCATTTT. Amino acid sequence: CASSHGQQGSNQPQHF.

The rearrangement joins TRBV19 to TRBJ1-3, with D possibly TRBD1 on 6 matching bases. The CDR3 consists of 14 residues. The V gene's germline CDR1 is LNHDA and CDR2 SQIVND (reference sequence). The ends were cut back, 4 bases at V and 4 bases at J, with 11 bases in the middle. This chain's CDR3 is CASSKTGLGNTIYF. The CDR3 bases are TGTGCCAGTAGTAAAACAGGGCTAGGAAACACCATATATTTT. Supplemented by reference TRBV19 and TRBJ1-3, the full variable domain reads DGGITQSPKYLFRKEGQNVTLSCEQNLNHDAMYWYRQDPGQGLRLIYYSQIVNDFQKGDIAEGYSVSREKKESFPLTVTSAQKNPTAFYLCASSKTGLGNTIYFGEGSWLTVV.

The chain has TRBV19 and TRBJ1-1, with a possible D match to TRBD1 (6 bases). Germline assignment: CDR1 LNHDA and CDR2 SQIVND (reference sequence). The CDR3 extends over 13 amino acids. Trimming shortened V by 7 bases and J by 4 bases, and 13 bases separated the two germline ends. The CDR3 region has the DNA TGTGCCAGTAACCTAGACAGGTTCACTGAAGCTTTCTTT. Residues: CASNLDRFTEAFF.

This rearrangement joins TRBV6-2 or TRBV6-3 to TRBJ1-1; no reliable D call. CDR3 length: 14 amino acids. Trimming took 0 bases from V and 6 from J, leaving 11 bases between them. Per the germline V gene, CDR1 is MNHEY and CDR2 is SVGEGT. The CDR3 sequence is CASSYSTTGAEAFF. The CDR3 bases are TGTGCCAGCAGTTACTCGACGACCGGGGCTGAAGCTTTCTTT.

The chain employs TRBV19 and TRBJ2-1; 7 bases map to TRBD2. Germline-derived CDR1 and CDR2 are LNHDA and SQIVND (reference sequence). The CDR3 runs to 14 residues. Trimming took 4 bases from V and 3 from J; bases not matched to a gene: 3. The CDR3 region has the DNA TGTGCCAGTAGTAGGGAGGGCCACTACAATGAGCAGTTCTTC. Residues: CASSREGHYNEQFF.

The rearrangement joins TRBV28 to TRBJ2-5; 8 nucleotides line up with TRBD1. The CDR3 loop spans 14 amino acids. From germline, CDR1 is MDHEN and CDR2 SYDVKM. J lost 3 bases, V lost 4 bases, and 4 bases had no gene match. The chain's CDR3 is CASSSSDREETQYF. In nucleotides, the CDR3 is TGTGCCAGCAGTTCGTCGGACAGGGAAGAGACCCAGTACTTC.